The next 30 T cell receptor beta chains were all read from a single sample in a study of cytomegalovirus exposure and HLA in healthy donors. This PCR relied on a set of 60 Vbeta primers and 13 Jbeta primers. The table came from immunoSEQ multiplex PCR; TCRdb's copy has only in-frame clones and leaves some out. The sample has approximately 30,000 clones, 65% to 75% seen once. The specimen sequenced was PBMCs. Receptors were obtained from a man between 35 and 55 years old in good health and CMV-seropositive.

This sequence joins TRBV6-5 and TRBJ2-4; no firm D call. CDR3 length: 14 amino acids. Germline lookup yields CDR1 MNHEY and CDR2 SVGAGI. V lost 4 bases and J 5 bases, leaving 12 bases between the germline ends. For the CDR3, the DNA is TGTGCCAGCAGTTCCAACTACCGAGAAAACATTCAGTACTTC. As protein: CASSSNYRENIQYF.

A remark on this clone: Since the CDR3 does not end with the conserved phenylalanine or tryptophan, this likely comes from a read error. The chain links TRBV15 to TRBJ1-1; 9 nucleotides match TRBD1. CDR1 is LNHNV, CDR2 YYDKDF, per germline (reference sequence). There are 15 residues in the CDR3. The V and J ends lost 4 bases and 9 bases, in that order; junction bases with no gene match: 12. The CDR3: CATSTPAGGQGKAFL. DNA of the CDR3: TGTGCCACCAGCACCCCGGCGGGGGGACAGGGTAAAGCTTTCCTT.

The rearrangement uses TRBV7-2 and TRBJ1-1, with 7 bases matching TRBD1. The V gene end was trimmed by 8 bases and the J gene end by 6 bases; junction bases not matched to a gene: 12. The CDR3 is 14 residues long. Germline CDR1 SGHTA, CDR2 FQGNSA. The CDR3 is CASCARAGGSEAFF. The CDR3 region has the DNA TGTGCCAGCTGTGCGCGGGCAGGGGGGTCTGAAGCTTTCTTT.

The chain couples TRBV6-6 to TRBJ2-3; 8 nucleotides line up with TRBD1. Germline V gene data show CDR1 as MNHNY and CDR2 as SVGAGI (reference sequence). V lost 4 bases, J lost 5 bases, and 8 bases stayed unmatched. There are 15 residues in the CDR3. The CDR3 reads CASSFSDRVRDTQYF. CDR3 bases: TGTGCCAGCAGTTTCTCGGACAGGGTGCGAGATACGCAGTATTTT.

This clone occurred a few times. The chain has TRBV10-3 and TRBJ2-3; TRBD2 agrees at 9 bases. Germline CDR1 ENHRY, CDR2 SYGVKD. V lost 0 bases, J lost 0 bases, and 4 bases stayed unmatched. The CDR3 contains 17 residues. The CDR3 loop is CAISESFSGGSTDTQYF. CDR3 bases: TGTGCCATCAGTGAGTCGTTTAGCGGGGGTAGCACAGATACGCAGTATTTT.

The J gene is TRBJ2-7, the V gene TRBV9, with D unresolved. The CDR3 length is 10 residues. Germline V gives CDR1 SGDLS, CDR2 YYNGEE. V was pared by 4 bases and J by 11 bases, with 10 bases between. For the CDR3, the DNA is TGTGCCAGCAGCCCTAAGCCGGAGTACTTC. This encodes CASSPKPEYF.

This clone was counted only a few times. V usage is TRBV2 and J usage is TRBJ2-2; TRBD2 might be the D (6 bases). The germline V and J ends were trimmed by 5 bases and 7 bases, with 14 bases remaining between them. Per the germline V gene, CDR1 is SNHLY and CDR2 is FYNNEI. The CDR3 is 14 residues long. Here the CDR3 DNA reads TGTGCCAGCAGTTCGTCCTGGGGGGTCGGGGAGCTGTTTTTT. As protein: CASSSSWGVGELFF.

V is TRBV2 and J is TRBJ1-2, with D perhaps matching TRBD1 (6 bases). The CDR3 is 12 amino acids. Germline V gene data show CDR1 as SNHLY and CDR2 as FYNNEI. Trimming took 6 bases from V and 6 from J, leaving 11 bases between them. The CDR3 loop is CASSPQGHGYTF. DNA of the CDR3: TGTGCCAGCAGCCCACAGGGCCATGGCTACACCTTC.

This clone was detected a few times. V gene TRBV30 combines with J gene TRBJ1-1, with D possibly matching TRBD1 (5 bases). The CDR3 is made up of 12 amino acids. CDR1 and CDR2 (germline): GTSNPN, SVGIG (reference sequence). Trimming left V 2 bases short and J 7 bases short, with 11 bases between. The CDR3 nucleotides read TGTGCCTGGAGTTGGGGGGATGGTGAAGCTTTCTTT. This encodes CAWSWGDGEAFF.

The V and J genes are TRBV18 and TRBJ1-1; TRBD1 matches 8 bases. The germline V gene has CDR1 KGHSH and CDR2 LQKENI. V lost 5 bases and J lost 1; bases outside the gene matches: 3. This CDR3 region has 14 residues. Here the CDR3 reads CASSTDRANTEAFF. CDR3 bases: TGTGCCAGCTCAACGGACAGGGCGAACACTGAAGCTTTCTTT.

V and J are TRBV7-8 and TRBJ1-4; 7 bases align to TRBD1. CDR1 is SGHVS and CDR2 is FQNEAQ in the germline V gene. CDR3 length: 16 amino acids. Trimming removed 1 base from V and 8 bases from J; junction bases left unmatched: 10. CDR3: CASSLVRAGGGEKLFF. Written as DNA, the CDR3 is TGTGCCAGCAGCTTAGTTCGAGCAGGGGGAGGAGAAAAACTGTTTTTT.

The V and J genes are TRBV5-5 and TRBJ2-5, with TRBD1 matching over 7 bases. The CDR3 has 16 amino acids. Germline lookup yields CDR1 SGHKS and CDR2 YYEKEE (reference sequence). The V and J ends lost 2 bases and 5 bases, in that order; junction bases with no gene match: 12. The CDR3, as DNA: TGTGCCAGCAGCTTAGCACAGGGGACCAAGCTGGAGACCCAGTACTTC. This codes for CASSLAQGTKLETQYF.

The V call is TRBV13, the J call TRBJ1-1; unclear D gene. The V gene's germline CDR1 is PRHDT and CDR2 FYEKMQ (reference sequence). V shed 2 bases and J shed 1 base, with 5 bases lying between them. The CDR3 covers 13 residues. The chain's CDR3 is CASSLNGNTEAFF. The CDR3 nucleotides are TGTGCCAGCAGCTTAAACGGGAACACTGAAGCTTTCTTT.

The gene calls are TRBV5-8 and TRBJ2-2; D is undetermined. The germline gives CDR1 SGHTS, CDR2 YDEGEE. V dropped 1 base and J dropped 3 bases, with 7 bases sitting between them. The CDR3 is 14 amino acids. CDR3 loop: CASSLSHYTGELFF. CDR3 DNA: TGTGCCAGCAGCTTGAGTCACTACACCGGGGAGCTGTTTTTT.

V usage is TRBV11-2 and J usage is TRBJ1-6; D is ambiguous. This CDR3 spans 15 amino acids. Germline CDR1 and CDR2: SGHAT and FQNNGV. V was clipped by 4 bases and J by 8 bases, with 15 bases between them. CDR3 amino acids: CASSSGSGAYSPLHF. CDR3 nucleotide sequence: TGTGCCAGCAGCTCCGGGTCCGGCGCATATTCACCCCTCCACTTT.

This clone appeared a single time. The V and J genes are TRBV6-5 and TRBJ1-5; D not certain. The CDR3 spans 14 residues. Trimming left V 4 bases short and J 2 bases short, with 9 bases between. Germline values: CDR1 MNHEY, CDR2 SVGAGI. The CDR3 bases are TGTGCCAGCAGTTCTCTCCCCGGCAATCAGCCCCAGCATTTT. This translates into CASSSLPGNQPQHF.

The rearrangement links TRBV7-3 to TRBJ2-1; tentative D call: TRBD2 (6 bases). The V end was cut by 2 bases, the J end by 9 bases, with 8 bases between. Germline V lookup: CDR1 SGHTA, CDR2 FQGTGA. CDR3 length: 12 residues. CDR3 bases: TGTGCCAGCAGCTTACAGGGAGGTGAGCAGTTCTTC. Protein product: CASSLQGGEQFF.

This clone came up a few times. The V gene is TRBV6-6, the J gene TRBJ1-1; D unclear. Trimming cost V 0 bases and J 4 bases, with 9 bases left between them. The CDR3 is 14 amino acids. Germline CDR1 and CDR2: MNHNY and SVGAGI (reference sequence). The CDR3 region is CASSYSYRSTEAFF. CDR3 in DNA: TGTGCCAGCAGTTACTCGTATAGGAGCACTGAAGCTTTCTTT.

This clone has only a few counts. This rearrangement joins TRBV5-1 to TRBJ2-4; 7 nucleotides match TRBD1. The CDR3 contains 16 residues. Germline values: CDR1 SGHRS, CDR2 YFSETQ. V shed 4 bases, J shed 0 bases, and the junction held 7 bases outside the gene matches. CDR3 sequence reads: CASSQGTVVAKNIQYF. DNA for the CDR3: TGCGCCAGCAGCCAGGGGACAGTTGTAGCCAAAAACATTCAGTACTTC.

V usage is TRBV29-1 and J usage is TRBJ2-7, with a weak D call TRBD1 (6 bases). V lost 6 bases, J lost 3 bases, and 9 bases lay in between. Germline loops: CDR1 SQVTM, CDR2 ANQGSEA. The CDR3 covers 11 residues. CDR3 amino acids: CSVRGHYEQYF. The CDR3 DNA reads TGCAGCGTCCGGGGACACTACGAGCAGTACTTC.

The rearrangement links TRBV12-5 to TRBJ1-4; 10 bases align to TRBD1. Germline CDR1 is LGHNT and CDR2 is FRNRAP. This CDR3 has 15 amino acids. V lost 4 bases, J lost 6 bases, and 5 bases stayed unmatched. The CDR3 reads CASGSPGTGDEKLFF. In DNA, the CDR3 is TGTGCTAGTGGTTCCCCCGGGACAGGGGATGAAAAACTGTTTTTT.

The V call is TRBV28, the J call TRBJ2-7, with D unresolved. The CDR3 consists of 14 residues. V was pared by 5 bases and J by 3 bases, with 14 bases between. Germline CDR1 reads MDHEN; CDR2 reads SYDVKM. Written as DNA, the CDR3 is TGTGCCAGCAGTCCCCTTCCCCTAGGCTACGAGCAGTACTTC. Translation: CASSPLPLGYEQYF. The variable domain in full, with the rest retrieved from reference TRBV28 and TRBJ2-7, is DVKVTQSSRYLVKRTGEKVFLECVQDMDHENMFWYRQDPGLGLRLIYFSYDVKMKEKGDIPEGYSVSREKKERFSLILESASTNQTSMYLCASSPLPLGYEQYFGPGTRLTVT.

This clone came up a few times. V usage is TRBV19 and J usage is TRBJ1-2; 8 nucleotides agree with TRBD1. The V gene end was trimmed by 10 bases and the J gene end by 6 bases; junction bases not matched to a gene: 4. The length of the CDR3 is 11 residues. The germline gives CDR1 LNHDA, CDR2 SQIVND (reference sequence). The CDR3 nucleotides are TGTGCCATTCGGACAGGGAATGGCTACACCTTC. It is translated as CAIRTGNGYTF.

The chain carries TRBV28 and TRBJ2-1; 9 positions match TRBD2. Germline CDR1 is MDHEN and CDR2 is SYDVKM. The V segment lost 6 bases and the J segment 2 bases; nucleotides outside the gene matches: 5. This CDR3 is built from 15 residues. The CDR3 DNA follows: TGTGCCAGCAGGAATAGCGGGGGACCCTACAATGAGCAGTTCTTC. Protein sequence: CASRNSGGPYNEQFF.

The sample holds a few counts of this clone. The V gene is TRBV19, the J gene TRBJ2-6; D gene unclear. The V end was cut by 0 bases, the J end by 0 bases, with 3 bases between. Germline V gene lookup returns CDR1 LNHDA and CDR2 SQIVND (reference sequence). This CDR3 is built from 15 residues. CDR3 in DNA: TGTGCCAGTAGTATAGACAACTCTGGGGCCAACGTCCTGACTTTC. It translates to CASSIDNSGANVLTF.

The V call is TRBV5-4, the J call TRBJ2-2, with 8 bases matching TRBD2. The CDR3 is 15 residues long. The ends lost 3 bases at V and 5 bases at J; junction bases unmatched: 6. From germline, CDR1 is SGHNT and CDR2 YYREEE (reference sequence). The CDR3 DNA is TGTGCCAGCAGCTCGGGGGGGCCTAATACCGGGGAGCTGTTTTTT. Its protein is CASSSGGPNTGELFF.

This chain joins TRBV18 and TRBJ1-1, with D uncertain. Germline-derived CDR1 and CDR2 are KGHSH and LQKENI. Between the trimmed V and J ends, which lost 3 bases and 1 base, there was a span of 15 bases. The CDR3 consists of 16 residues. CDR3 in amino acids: CASSPTANSKNTEAFF. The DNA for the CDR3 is TGTGCCAGCTCACCCACCGCGAATTCCAAGAACACTGAAGCTTTCTTT.

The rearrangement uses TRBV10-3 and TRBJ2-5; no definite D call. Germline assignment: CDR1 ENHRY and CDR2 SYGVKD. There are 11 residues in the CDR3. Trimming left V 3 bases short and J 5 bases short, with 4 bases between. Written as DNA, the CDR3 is TGTGCCATCAGTGAATATGAGACCCAGTACTTC. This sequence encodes CAISEYETQYF.

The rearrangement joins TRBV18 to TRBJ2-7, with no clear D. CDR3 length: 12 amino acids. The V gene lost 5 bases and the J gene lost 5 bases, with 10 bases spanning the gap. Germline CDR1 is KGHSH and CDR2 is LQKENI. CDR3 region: CASSSLRDEQYF. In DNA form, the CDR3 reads TGTGCCAGCTCATCCTTACGGGACGAGCAGTACTTC. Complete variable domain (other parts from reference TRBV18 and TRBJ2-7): NAGVMQNPRHLVRRRGQEARLRCSPMKGHSHVYWYRQLPEEGLKFMVYLQKENIIDESGMPKERFSAEFPKEGPSILRIQQVVRGDSAAYFCASSSLRDEQYFGPGTRLTVT.

CDR3 protein: CASSRLGQGRDEQYF. The CDR3 DNA is TGTGCCAGCAGTCGGTTGGGACAGGGAAGGGACGAGCAGTACTTC. The chain has TRBV2 and TRBJ2-7; 9 bases map to TRBD1. Unmatched junction bases numbered 10, after V lost 5 bases and J lost 5 bases. CDR3 length equals 15 residues. The germline V gene encodes CDR1 SNHLY and CDR2 FYNNEI.